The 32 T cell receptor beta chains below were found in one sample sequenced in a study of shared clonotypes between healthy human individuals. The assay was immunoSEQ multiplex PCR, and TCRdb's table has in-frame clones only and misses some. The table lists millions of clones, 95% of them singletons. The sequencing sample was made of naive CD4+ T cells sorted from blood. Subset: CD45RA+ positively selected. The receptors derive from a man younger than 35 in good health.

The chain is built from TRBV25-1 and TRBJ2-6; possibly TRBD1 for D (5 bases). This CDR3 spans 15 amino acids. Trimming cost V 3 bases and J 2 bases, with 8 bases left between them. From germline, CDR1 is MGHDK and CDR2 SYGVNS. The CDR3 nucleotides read TGTGCCAGCAGTGATTTGACAGCTGGGGCCAACGTCCTGACTTTC. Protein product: CASSDLTAGANVLTF.

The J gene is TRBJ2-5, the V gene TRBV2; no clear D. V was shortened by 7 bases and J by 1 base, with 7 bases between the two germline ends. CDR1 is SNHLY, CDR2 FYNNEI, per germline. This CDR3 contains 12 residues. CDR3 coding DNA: TGTGCCAGCAATTGGGTCCAAGAGACCCAGTACTTC. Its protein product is CASNWVQETQYF.

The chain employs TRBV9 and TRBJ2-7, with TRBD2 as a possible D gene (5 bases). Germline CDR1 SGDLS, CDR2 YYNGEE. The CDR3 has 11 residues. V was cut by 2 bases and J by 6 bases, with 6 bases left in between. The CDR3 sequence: CASSVGLEQYF. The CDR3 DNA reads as TGTGCCAGCAGCGTTGGACTCGAGCAGTACTTC.

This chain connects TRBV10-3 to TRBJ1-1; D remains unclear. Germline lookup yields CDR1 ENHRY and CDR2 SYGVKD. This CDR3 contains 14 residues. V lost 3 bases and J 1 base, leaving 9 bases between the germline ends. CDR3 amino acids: CAISDPRANTEAFF. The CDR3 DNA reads TGTGCCATCAGTGACCCGAGGGCGAACACTGAAGCTTTCTTT.

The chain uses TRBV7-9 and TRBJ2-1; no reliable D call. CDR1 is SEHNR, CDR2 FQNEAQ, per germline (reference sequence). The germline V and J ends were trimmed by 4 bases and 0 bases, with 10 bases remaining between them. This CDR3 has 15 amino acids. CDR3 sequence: CASSWSGGSYNEQFF. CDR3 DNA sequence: TGTGCCAGCAGCTGGAGTGGTGGCTCCTACAATGAGCAGTTCTTC.

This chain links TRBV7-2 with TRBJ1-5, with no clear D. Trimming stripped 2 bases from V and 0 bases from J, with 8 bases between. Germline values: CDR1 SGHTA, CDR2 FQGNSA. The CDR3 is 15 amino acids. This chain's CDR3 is CASSLRHLSNQPQHF. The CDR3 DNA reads TGTGCCAGCAGCTTAAGACACCTTAGCAATCAGCCCCAGCATTTT.

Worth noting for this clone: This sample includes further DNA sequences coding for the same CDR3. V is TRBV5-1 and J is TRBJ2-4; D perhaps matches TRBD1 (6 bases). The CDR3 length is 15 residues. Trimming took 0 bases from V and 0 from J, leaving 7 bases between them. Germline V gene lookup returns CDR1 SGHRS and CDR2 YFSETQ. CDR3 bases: TGCGCCAGCAGCTTGGAGGGGGTAGCCAAAAACATTCAGTACTTC. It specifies CASSLEGVAKNIQYF.

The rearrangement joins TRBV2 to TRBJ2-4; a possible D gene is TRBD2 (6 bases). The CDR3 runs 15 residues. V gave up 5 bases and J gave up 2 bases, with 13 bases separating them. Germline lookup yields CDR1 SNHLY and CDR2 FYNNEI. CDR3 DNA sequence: TGTGCCAGCAGTTCTACACTAGCCACCAAAAACATTCAGTACTTC. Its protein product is CASSSTLATKNIQYF.

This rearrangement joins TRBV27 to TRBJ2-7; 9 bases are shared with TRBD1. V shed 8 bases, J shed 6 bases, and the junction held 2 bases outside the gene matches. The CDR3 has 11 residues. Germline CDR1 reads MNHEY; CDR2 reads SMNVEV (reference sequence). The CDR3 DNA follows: TGTGCCAGCGAGACAGGGGGCGAGCAGTACTTC. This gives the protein CASETGGEQYF.

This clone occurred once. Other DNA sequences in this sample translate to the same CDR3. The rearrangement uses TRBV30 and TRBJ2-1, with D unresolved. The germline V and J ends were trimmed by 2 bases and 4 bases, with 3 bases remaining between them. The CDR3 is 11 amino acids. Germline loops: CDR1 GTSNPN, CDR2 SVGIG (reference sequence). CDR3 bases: TGTGCCTGGAGTATATACAATGAGCAGTTCTTC. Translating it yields CAWSIYNEQFF.

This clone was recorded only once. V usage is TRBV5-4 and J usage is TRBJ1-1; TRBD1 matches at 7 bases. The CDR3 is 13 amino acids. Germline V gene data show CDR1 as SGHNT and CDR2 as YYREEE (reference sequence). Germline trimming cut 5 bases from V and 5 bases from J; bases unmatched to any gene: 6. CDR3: CASRRDRRTEAFF. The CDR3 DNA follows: TGTGCCAGCAGACGGGACAGAAGGACTGAAGCTTTCTTT.

CDR3 DNA sequence: TGTGCCAGCAGCGTAGGGGTGGGAGATACGCAGTATTTT. As protein: CASSVGVGDTQYF. This chain links TRBV9 with TRBJ2-3; no clear D gene. The CDR3 loop spans 13 amino acids. V shed 0 bases and J shed 5 bases, with 7 bases lying between them. Germline V gene sequence: CDR1 SGDLS, CDR2 YYNGEE.

CDR3 region: CASSLTGPASSNTEAFF. The CDR3, as DNA: TGTGCCAGCAGCTTAACGGGACCCGCAAGCTCGAACACTGAAGCTTTCTTT. The chain carries TRBV7-3 and TRBJ1-1; D is possibly TRBD1 (5 bases). CDR1 is SGHTA, CDR2 FQGTGA, per germline. V lost 0 bases to trimming and J lost 1 base, with 15 bases between them. CDR3 length: 17 residues.

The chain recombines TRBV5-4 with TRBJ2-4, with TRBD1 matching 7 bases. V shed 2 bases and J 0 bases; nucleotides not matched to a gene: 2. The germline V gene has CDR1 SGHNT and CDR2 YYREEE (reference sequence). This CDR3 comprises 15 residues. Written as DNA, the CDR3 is TGTGCCAGCAGCTTTCAGGGGGTAGCCAAAAACATTCAGTACTTC. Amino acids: CASSFQGVAKNIQYF.

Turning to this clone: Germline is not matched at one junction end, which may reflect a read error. The CDR3 bases are TGTGCCAGCAGGTTGAGCGGGGGGAACGCCGGGGAGCTGTTTTTT. It is translated as CASRLSGGNAGELFF. The chain has TRBV6-1 and TRBJ2-2; 9 bases agree with TRBD2. CDR1 is MNHNS and CDR2 is SASEGT in the germline V gene. This CDR3 has 15 residues.

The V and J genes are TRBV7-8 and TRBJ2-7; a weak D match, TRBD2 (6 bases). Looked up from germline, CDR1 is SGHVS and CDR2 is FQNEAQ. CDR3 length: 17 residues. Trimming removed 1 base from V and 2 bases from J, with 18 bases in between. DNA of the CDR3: TGTGCCAGCAGCTTAGAAGCCGGCGGGGTGGGTGCCTACGAGCAGTACTTC. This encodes CASSLEAGGVGAYEQYF.

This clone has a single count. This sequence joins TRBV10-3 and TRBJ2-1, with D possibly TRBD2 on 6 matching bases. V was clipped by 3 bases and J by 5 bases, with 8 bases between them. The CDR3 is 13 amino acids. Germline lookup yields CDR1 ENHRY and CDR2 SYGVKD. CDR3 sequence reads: CAISEGGDNEQFF. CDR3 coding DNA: TGTGCCATCAGTGAAGGCGGGGACAATGAGCAGTTCTTC.

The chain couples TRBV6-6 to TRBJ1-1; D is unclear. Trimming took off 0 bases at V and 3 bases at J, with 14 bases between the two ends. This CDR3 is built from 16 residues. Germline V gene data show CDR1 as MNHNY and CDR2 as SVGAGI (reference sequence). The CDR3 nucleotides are TGTGCCAGCAGTTACTCAGTCGGAAGACGGGACACTGAAGCTTTCTTT. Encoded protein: CASSYSVGRRDTEAFF.

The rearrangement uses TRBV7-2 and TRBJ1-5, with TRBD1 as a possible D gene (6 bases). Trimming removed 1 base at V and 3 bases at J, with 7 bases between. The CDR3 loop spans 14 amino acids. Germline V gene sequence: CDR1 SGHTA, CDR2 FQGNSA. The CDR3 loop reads CASSLGGPNQPQHF. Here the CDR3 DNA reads TGTGCCAGCAGCTTAGGGGGGCCCAATCAGCCCCAGCATTTT.

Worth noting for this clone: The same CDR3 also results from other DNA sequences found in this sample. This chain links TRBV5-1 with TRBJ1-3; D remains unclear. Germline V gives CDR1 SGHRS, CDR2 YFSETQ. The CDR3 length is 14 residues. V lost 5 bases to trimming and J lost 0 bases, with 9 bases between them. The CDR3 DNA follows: TGCGCCAGCAGGGAGGGTAGCTCTGGAAACACCATATATTTT. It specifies CASREGSSGNTIYF.

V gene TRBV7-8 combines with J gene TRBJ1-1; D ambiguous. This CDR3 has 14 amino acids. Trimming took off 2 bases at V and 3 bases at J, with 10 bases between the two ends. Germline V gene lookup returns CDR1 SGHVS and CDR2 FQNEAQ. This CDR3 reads CASSLSVADTEAFF. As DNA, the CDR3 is TGTGCCAGCAGCTTATCTGTAGCGGACACTGAAGCTTTCTTT.

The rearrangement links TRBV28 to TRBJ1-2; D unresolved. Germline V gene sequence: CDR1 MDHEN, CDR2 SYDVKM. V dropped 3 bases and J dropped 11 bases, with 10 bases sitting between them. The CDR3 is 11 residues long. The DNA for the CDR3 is TGTGCCAGCAGTTTGAGGGCTACTTACACCTTC. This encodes CASSLRATYTF.

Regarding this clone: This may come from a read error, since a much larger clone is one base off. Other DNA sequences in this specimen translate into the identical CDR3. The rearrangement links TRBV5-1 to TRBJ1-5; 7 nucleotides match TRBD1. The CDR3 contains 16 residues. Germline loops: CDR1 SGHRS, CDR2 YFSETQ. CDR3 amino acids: CASSPGQPYSNQPQHF. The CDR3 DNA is TGTGCCAGCAGCCCGGGACAGCCTTATAGCAATCAGCCCCAGCATTTT.

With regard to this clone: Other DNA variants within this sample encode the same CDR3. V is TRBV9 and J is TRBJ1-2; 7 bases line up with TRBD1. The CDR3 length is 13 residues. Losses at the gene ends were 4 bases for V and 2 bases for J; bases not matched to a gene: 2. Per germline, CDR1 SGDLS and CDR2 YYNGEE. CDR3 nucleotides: TGTGCCAGCAGCACGGGACAGAACTATGGCTACACCTTC. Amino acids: CASSTGQNYGYTF.

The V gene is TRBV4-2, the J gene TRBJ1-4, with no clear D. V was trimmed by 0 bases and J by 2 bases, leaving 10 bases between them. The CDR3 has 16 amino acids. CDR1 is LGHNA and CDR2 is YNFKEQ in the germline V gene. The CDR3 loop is CASSQESTSTNEKLFF. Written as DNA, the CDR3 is TGTGCCAGCAGCCAAGAATCCACAAGTACTAATGAAAAACTGTTTTTT.

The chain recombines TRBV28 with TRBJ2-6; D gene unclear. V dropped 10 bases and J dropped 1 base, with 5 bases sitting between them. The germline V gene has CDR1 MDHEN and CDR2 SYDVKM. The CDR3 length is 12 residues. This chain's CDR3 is CAISSGANVLTF. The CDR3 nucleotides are TGTGCCATCTCTTCTGGGGCCAACGTCCTGACTTTC.

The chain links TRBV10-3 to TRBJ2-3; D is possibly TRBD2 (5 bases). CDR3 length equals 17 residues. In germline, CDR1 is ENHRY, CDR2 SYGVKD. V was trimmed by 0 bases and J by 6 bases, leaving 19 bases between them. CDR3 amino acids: CAISESRRLPESDTQYF. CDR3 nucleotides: TGTGCCATCAGTGAGTCGAGGAGACTACCCGAGTCGGATACGCAGTATTTT.

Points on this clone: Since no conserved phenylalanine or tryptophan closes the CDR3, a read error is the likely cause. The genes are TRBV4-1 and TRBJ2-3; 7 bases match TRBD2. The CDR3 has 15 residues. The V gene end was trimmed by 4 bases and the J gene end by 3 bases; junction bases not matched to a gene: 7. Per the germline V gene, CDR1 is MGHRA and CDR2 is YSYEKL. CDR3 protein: CASSPRNGRTDTQYL. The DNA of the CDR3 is TGCGCCAGCAGCCCCCGAAACGGGAGGACAGATACGCAGTATCTT.

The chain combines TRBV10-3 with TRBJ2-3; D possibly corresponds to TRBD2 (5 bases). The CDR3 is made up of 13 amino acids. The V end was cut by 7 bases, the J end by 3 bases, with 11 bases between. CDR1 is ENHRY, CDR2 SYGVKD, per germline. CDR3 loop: CAINEGATDTQYF. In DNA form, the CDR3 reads TGTGCCATCAACGAGGGAGCAACAGATACGCAGTATTTT.

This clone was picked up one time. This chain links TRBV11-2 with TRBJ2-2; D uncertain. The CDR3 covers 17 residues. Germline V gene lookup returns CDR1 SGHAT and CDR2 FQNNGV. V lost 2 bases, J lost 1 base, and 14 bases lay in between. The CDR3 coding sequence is TGTGCCAGCAGCTTAATTGATTTTCGACAGAACACCGGGGAGCTGTTTTTT. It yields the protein CASSLIDFRQNTGELFF.

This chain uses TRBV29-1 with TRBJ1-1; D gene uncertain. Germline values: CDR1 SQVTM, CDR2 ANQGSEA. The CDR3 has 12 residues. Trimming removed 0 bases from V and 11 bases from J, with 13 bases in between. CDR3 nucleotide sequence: TGCAGCGTTGAAGAAAATACACGGGCGGCTTTCTTT. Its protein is CSVEENTRAAFF. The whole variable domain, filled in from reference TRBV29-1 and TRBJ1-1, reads SAVISQKPSRDICQRGTSLTIQCQVDSQVTMMFWYRQQPGQSLTLIATANQGSEATYESGFVIDKFPISRPNLTFSTLTVSNMSPEDSSIYLCSVEENTRAAFFGQGTRLTVV.

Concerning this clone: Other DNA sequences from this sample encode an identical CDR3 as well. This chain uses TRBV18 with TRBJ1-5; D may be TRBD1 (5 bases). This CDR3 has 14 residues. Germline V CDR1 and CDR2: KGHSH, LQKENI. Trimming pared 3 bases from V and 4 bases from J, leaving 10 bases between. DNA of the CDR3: TGTGCCAGCTCACCTTTAGAGGGGAATCAGCCCCAGCATTTT. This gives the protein CASSPLEGNQPQHF.